This TCR beta chain was captured in a study of Graves' ophthalmopathy and Graves' hyperthyroidism. Germline-derived CDR1 and CDR2 are SGHRS and YFSETQ. The CDR3 spans 14 residues. V trimming: 5 bases; J trimming: 4 bases; junction bases outside the gene matches: 8. RNA served as the template for amplifying TCR beta CDR3 regions. RT-PCR in the first round used HTBI primers; a second-round multiplex PCR followed. TCRdb reanalysed the multiplex PCR reads using MiXCR and keeps one entry per CDR3 protein. The sample has about 400,000 distinct CDR3 sequences, less than 20% seen once; the top ten hold around 7%. Remarks on this clonotype: This may come from a read error, since a much larger clone is one base off. The final CDR3 position lacks the conserved phenylalanine or tryptophan, pointing to a likely read error.

Sequenced material: peripheral blood. The sequence derives from a woman under 30 with stable Graves' hyperthyroidism. This chain uses TRBV5-1 with TRBJ2-7; 8 bases map to TRBD2. This CDR3 reads CASSVAGGRYEQYL. The CDR3 DNA sequence: TGCGCCAGCAGTGTCGCGGGGGGCAGATACGAGCAGTACCTC.